The 24 T cell receptor beta chains below come from one sample, sequenced in a study of CD8 T cells in ankylosing spondylitis. TCRdb called the 5' RACE reads again in MiXCR, with one record for every CDR3 protein. The sample lists 150,000 to 200,000 distinct CDR3 sequences, approximately 10% occurring once. Sequencing was carried out using blood, either unsorted or a sorted T cell fraction (not recorded which). The source of these receptors is a male donor with ankylosing spondylitis or in good health (not recorded which).

This clonotype was observed many times. The V gene is TRBV12-3 or TRBV12-4, the J gene TRBJ1-4; 7 nucleotides align to TRBD1. This CDR3 spans 15 amino acids. The ends lost 6 bases at V and 0 bases at J; junction bases unmatched: 4. The CDR3 is CASSPGTATNEKLFF. The CDR3 nucleotides are TGTGCCAGCAGCCCAGGGACAGCAACTAATGAAAAACTGTTTTTT.

Many counts were recorded for this clonotype. This rearrangement joins TRBV7-8 to TRBJ1-5, with D unresolved. Germline V lookup: CDR1 SGHVS, CDR2 FQNEAQ. The ends were cut back, 0 bases at V and 3 bases at J, with 12 bases in the middle. The CDR3 sequence is 16 residues long. CDR3 bases: TGTGCCAGCAGCTTAGCCGGGCAGGTATCCAATCAGCCCCAGCATTTT. Its translation is CASSLAGQVSNQPQHF.

In regard to this clonotype: This could be a read error, since a much larger clone is one nucleotide away. The rearrangement joins TRBV3-1 to TRBJ1-2, with D hard to call. The CDR3 sequence is 11 residues long. Germline V gene data show CDR1 as LGHDT and CDR2 as YNNKEL (reference sequence). The CDR3 DNA reads TGTACCAGCAGCCAAGAAGCGAGCTACACCTTC. It encodes CTSSQEASYTF.

The genes are TRBV29-1 and TRBJ1-5; D is unresolved. There are 13 residues in the CDR3. V lost 4 bases and J 3 bases, leaving 10 bases between the germline ends. In germline, CDR1 is SQVTM, CDR2 ANQGSEA. The CDR3, as DNA: TGCAGCGTTGGGGAGATAGACAATCAGCCCCAGCATTTT. Amino acids: CSVGEIDNQPQHF.

This clonotype was seen at least ten times. The J gene is TRBJ2-7, the V gene TRBV28; 7 nucleotides match TRBD2. Germline CDR1 is MDHEN and CDR2 is SYDVKM. The length of the CDR3 is 13 residues. The V gene end was trimmed by 8 bases and the J gene end by 3 bases; junction bases not matched to a gene: 7. As DNA, the CDR3 is TGTGCCAGCCAGCGGGGCCCTAGCTACGAGCAGTACTTC. It specifies CASQRGPSYEQYF.

At least ten counts were recorded for this clonotype. The genes are TRBV10-3 and TRBJ1-1; TRBD1 might be the D (5 bases). V was shortened by 0 bases and J by 2 bases, with 16 bases between the two germline ends. The CDR3 extends over 17 amino acids. Germline V gene lookup returns CDR1 ENHRY and CDR2 SYGVKD. DNA for the CDR3: TGTGCCATCAGTGAGTCGAATGGGGCAGGGCGAAACACTGAAGCTTTCTTT. Protein: CAISESNGAGRNTEAFF.

At least ten counts were recorded for this clonotype. The chain joins TRBV9 to TRBJ2-2; 7 positions match TRBD2. The J segment lost 3 bases and the V segment lost 6 bases, leaving 11 bases of the junction unmatched. The CDR3 runs to 16 residues. Germline V gene data show CDR1 as SGDLS and CDR2 as YYNGEE. The CDR3 loop reads CASTMGGSYDTGELFF. CDR3 nucleotides: TGTGCCAGCACCATGGGGGGGTCCTACGACACCGGGGAGCTGTTTTTT.

This clonotype was counted only a few times. This chain uses TRBV5-4 with TRBJ2-3; 13 bases line up with TRBD2. Germline CDR1 reads SGHNT; CDR2 reads YYREEE (reference sequence). The junction had 6 bases not matched to a gene; V was cut back by 2 bases and J by 0 bases. CDR3 length: 18 residues. This chain's CDR3 is CASSFKLAGGLSTDTQYF. DNA of the CDR3: TGTGCCAGCAGCTTCAAACTAGCGGGGGGGCTTAGCACAGATACGCAGTATTTT.

This clonotype occurred many times. The chain uses TRBV21-1 and TRBJ1-1; the D call in the table, TRBD1, was not verified against the DNA. TRBV21-1 is shown as a pseudogene. This CDR3 contains 13 residues. CDR3 amino acids: CASSKAPGTEAFF. In nucleotides, the CDR3 is TGTGCCAGCAGCAAAGCACCGGGGACTGAAGCTTTCTTT.

This clonotype appeared many times. V gene TRBV7-8 combines with J gene TRBJ2-3; the D gene is possibly TRBD1 (5 bases). Looked up from germline, CDR1 is SGHVS and CDR2 is FQNEAQ. The CDR3 sequence is 15 residues long. V was pared by 5 bases and J by 0 bases, with 12 bases between. CDR3 sequence (DNA): TGTGCCAGCAGCGATCAGGGCGCTAGCACAGATACGCAGTATTTT. It codes for CASSDQGASTDTQYF.

This clonotype has only a few counts. This chain joins TRBV10-3 and TRBJ2-2; 8 bases align to TRBD1. J was trimmed by 3 bases and V by 2 bases; bases with no gene match: 5. Germline V gene lookup returns CDR1 ENHRY and CDR2 SYGVKD. The CDR3 sequence is 16 residues long. CDR3 loop: CAISEPGGADTGELFF. In nucleotides, the CDR3 is TGTGCCATCAGTGAGCCAGGGGGCGCGGACACCGGGGAGCTGTTTTTT.

The chain has TRBV3-2 and TRBJ2-1; the table's D call of TRBD1 was not tested on the DNA. TRBV3-2 is recorded as a pseudogene. The CDR3 is 13 amino acids. In DNA form, the CDR3 reads TGTGCCACCTGGAAGAGACAGGGAAATGAGCAGTTCTTC. Amino acid sequence: CATWKRQGNEQFF.

This clonotype was seen repeatedly, ten times or more. The CDR3 loop is CASSDSMGGSTDTQYF. DNA for the CDR3: TGTGCCAGCAGTGATTCGATGGGGGGCTCCACAGATACGCAGTATTTT. The chain links TRBV25-1 to TRBJ2-3, with D perhaps being TRBD1 or TRBD2 (6 bases each). Germline values: CDR1 MGHDK, CDR2 SYGVNS. The CDR3 contains 16 residues. V was cut by 3 bases and J by 2 bases, with 15 bases left in between.

The sample holds many counts of this clonotype. This CDR3 is CSAPVRGNTIYF. The DNA for the CDR3 is TGCAGTGCTCCCGTCAGGGGAAACACCATATATTTT. The J gene is TRBJ1-3, the V gene TRBV20-1, with D uncertain. Germline CDR1 DFQATT, CDR2 SNEGSKA (reference sequence). Between the trimmed V and J ends, which lost 5 bases and 4 bases, there was a span of 9 bases. CDR3 size: 12 residues.

The chain combines TRBV14 with TRBJ2-3; 11 nucleotides agree with TRBD2. V gave up 0 bases and J gave up 2 bases; unmatched junction bases: 7. The germline gives CDR1 SGHDN, CDR2 FVKESK. The CDR3 is 18 amino acids. CDR3 loop: CASSQDPGLAVSTDTQYF. CDR3 sequence (DNA): TGTGCCAGCAGCCAAGATCCGGGACTAGCGGTATCCACAGATACGCAGTATTTT.

This clonotype was seen ten or more times. The chain links TRBV11-2 to TRBJ1-4, with D unclear. The CDR3 is 15 amino acids. CDR1 and CDR2 from the germline V gene are SGHAT and FQNNGV. Trimming took 1 base from V and 6 from J, leaving 12 bases between them. CDR3 DNA sequence: TGTGCCAGCAGCTTAGGGGCGTCGAGTTATGAAAAACTGTTTTTT. It codes for CASSLGASSYEKLFF.

Only a few counts were recorded for this clonotype. V is TRBV7-2 and J is TRBJ2-7; tentative D call: TRBD2 (6 bases). CDR3 length equals 17 residues. CDR1 and CDR2 (germline): SGHTA, FQGNSA. V was trimmed by 11 bases and J by 0 bases, leaving 26 bases between them. CDR3 residues: CAGAAGTIDGSSYEQYF. DNA of the CDR3: TGTGCCGGAGCAGCTGGCACCATAGACGGGAGCTCCTACGAGCAGTACTTC. Filled out from reference TRBV7-2 and TRBJ2-7, the complete variable domain reads GAGVSQSPSNKVTEKGKDVELRCDPISGHTALYWYRQSLGQGLEFLIYFQGNSAPDKSGLPSDRFSAERTGGSVSTLTIQRTQQEDSAVYLCAGAAGTIDGSSYEQYFGPGTRLTVT.

This clonotype was recorded at least ten times. The V call is TRBV27, the J call TRBJ2-7; a possible D gene is TRBD1 (6 bases). Per germline, CDR1 MNHEY and CDR2 SMNVEV (reference sequence). The CDR3 has 15 amino acids. V lost 8 bases and J lost 0, with 17 bases in between. CDR3 in amino acids: CASRPLKTGSYEQYF. The CDR3, as DNA: TGTGCCAGCCGACCTTTGAAGACAGGCTCCTACGAGCAGTACTTC.

This clonotype was seen a handful of times. The chain couples TRBV7-9 to TRBJ2-1; 7 bases are shared with TRBD1. The CDR3 loop spans 12 amino acids. The J segment lost 15 bases and the V segment lost 1 base, leaving 6 bases of the junction unmatched. Germline V gene lookup returns CDR1 SEHNR and CDR2 FQNEAQ (reference sequence). The CDR3 region has the DNA TGTGCCAGCAGCTTAGACGGGTCAGGGGGGTTCTTC. Encoded protein: CASSLDGSGGFF.

This clonotype was seen ten or more times. The CDR3 protein is CASRRGHQETQYF. The CDR3 coding sequence is TGTGCCAGCAGGCGGGGACACCAAGAGACCCAGTACTTC. The chain links TRBV12-3 or TRBV12-4 to TRBJ2-5; D may be TRBD2 (6 bases). The ends were cut back, 6 bases at V and 0 bases at J, with 8 bases in the middle. This CDR3 region has 13 residues.

This clonotype was observed at least ten times. V is TRBV20-1 and J is TRBJ1-1; D is unclear. Trimming cost V 3 bases and J 2 bases, with 10 bases left between them. This CDR3 is 13 amino acids long. Germline V gene sequence: CDR1 DFQATT, CDR2 SNEGSKA (reference sequence). This chain's CDR3 is CSASPVKNTEAFF. The CDR3 bases are TGCAGTGCTAGCCCAGTCAAAAACACTGAAGCTTTCTTT.

Ten or more counts support this clonotype. The chain joins TRBV5-1 to TRBJ1-4, with 9 positions matching TRBD1. The CDR3 runs to 14 residues. V shed 4 bases and J 8 bases; nucleotides not matched to a gene: 6. The germline CDR1 and CDR2 sequences are SGHRS and YFSETQ. The CDR3 protein is CASSVGQGTEKLFF. The CDR3 coding sequence is TGCGCCAGCAGCGTGGGACAGGGAACAGAAAAACTGTTTTTT. Using reference TRBV5-1 and TRBJ1-4 for the parts outside the CDR3, the full variable domain is KAGVTQTPRYLIKTRGQQVTLSCSPISGHRSVSWYQQTPGQGLQFLFEYFSETQRNKGNFPGRFSGRQFSNSRSEMNVSTLELGDSALYLCASSVGQGTEKLFFGSGTQLSVL.

This clonotype was recorded many times. The chain links TRBV21-1 to TRBJ2-3; no check of the table's D call, TRBD1, against the DNA was made. TRBV21-1 is flagged as a pseudogene. The CDR3 loop spans 17 amino acids. CDR3 in amino acids: CASSKALPGGRTDTQYF. CDR3 sequence (DNA): TGTGCCAGCAGCAAAGCCCTCCCAGGGGGCCGTACAGATACGCAGTATTTT.

This clonotype was seen ten or more times. The chain carries TRBV20-1 and TRBJ2-3; the match to TRBD2 covers 10 bases. The junction had 0 bases not matched to a gene; V was cut back by 2 bases and J by 1 base. There are 14 residues in the CDR3. CDR1 is DFQATT, CDR2 SNEGSKA, per germline (reference sequence). The CDR3 nucleotides are TGCAGTGCTAGAACTAGCGGGGGCACAGATACGCAGTATTTT. Translation gives CSARTSGGTDTQYF.